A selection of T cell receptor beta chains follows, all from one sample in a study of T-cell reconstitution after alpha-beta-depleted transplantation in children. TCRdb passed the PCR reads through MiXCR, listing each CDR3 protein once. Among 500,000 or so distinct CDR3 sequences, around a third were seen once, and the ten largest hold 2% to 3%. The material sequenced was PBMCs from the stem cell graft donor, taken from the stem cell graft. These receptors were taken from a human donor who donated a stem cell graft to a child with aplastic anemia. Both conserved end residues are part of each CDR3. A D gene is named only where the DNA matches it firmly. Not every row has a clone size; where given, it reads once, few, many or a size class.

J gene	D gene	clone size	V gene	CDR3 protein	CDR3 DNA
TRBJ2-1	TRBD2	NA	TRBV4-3	CASSQAPSGSSYNEQFF	TGCGCCAGCAGCCAGGCTCCTAGCGGGAGCTCCTACAATGAGCAGTTCTTC
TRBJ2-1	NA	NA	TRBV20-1	CSPQRGNEQFF	TGCAGTCCCCAAAGGGGCAATGAGCAGTTCTTC
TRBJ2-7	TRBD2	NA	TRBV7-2	CASSSPGGLAFEQYF	TGTGCCAGCAGCTCCCCTGGGGGACTAGCGTTCGAGCAGTACTTC
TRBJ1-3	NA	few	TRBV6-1	CASSPLSGNTIYF	TGTGCCAGCAGTCCCCTCTCTGGAAACACCATATATTTT
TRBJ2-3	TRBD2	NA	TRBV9	CASSVLTSYTDTQYF	TGTGCCAGCAGCGTTTTGACTAGCTACACAGATACGCAGTATTTT
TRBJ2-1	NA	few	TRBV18	CASSPPLSSYNEQFF	TGTGCCAGCTCACCACCGCTTAGCTCCTACAATGAGCAGTTCTTC
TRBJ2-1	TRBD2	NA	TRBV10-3	CAIRGDGTREEFF	TGTGCCATCAGGGGGGACGGCACCCGGGAGGAGTTCTTC
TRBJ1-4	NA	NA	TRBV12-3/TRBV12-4	CASSYPGTYNEKLFF	TGTGCCAGCAGTTACCCCGGGACCTATAATGAAAAACTGTTTTTT
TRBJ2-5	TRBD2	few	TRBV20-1	CSARDSERGTRAQYF	TGCAGTGCTAGAGATTCGGAGCGGGGGACCCGGGCCCAGTACTTC
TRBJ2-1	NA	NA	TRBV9	CASSVGLALYNEQFF	TGTGCCAGCAGCGTGGGGCTAGCGCTCTACAATGAGCAGTTCTTC
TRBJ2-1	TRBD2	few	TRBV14	CASSQLGTSGDNEQFF	TGTGCCAGCAGCCAGCTAGGGACTAGCGGGGACAATGAGCAGTTCTTC
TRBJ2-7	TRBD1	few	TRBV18	CASSRGVPGQGTYEQYF	TGTGCCAGCTCTCGGGGGGTACCGGGACAGGGTACCTACGAGCAGTACTTC
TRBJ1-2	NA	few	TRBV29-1	CSVTGTPLWGYTF	TGCAGCGTGACCGGGACGCCTCTATGGGGCTACACCTTC
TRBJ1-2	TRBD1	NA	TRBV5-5	CASSLVGQGAGGYTF	TGTGCCAGCAGCTTGGTGGGACAGGGGGCTGGAGGCTACACCTTC
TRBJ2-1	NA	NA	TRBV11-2	CASSREKEGDEQFF	TGTGCCAGCAGCCGAGAAAAGGAGGGCGATGAGCAGTTCTTC
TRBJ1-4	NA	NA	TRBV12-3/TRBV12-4	CASSRMSGTNEKLFF	TGTGCCAGCAGCCGCATGTCAGGGACAAATGAAAAACTGTTTTTT
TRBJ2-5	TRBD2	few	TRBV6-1	CASSEPTSGYSQETQYF	TGTGCCAGCAGTGAACCGACTAGCGGTTACTCGCAAGAGACCCAGTACTTC
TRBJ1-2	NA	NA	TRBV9	CASSVGNGGKYTF	TGTGCCAGCAGCGTAGGTAATGGCGGGAAATACACCTTC
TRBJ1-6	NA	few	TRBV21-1	CASSDQETGWYNSPLHF	TGTGCCAGCAGCGACCAGGAGACAGGGTGGTACAATTCACCCCTCCACTTT
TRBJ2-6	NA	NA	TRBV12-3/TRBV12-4	CASSLNLGAAGANVLTF	TGTGCCAGCAGTTTAAATTTAGGGGCAGCTGGGGCCAACGTCCTGACTTTC
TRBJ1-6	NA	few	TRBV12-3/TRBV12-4	CASSLYLGEGPGLHF	TGTGCCAGCAGTTTATATTTAGGTGAGGGCCCGGGCCTCCACTTT
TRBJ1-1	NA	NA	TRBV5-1	CASSPGAKATLGTEAFF	TGCGCCAGCAGCCCCGGGGCCAAAGCCACCTTGGGCACTGAAGCTTTCTTT
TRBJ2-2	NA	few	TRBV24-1	CATSAAQNTGELFF	TGTGCCACCAGTGCCGCTCAGAACACCGGGGAGCTGTTTTTT
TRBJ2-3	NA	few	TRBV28	CASSQPGTAKDTQYF	TGTGCCAGCAGTCAACCCGGGACTGCCAAGGATACGCAGTATTTT
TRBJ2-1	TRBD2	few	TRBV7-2	CASSPRWGEGSYNEQFF	TGTGCCAGCAGCCCCCGGTGGGGGGAGGGTTCCTACAATGAGCAGTTCTTC
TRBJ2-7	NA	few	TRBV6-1	CASSRTVGEQYF	TGTGCCAGCAGTCGCACCGTGGGGGAGCAGTACTTC
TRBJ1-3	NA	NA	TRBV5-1	CASSLNSGDSGNTIYF	TGCGCCAGCAGCTTGAACTCAGGGGACTCTGGAAACACCATATATTTT
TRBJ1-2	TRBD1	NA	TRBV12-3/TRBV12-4	CASIETGNYGYTF	TGTGCCAGCATTGAGACAGGGAACTATGGCTACACCTTC
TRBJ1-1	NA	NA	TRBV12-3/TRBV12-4	CASILLTNTEAFF	TGTGCCAGCATACTATTGACGAACACTGAAGCTTTCTTT
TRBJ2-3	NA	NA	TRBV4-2	CASSQDRINTDTQYF	TGTGCCAGCAGCCAAGATAGAATAAACACAGATACGCAGTATTTT
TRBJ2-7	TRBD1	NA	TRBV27	CASSLNGPGGYEQYF	TGTGCCAGCAGTTTGAATGGGCCAGGGGGCTACGAGCAGTACTTC
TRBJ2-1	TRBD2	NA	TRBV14	CASSHLTSGTNEQFF	TGTGCCAGCAGCCACCTTACTAGCGGGACGAATGAGCAGTTCTTC
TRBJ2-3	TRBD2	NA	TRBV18	CASSPRLAGTDTQYF	TGTGCCAGCTCACCTAGGCTAGCGGGGACAGATACGCAGTATTTT
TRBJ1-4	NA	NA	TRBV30	CAFYLNEKLFF	TGTGCCTTCTACCTTAATGAAAAACTGTTTTTT
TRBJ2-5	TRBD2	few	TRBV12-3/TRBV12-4	CASRSGLGTSGKEVETQYF	TGTGCCAGCCGATCCGGTTTGGGGACTAGCGGGAAGGAAGTGGAGACCCAGTACTTC
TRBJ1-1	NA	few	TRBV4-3	CASSQDGPGASTEAFF	TGCGCCAGCAGCCAAGATGGTCCGGGGGCAAGCACTGAAGCTTTCTTT
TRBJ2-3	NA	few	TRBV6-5	CASSYSPLVRGSDTQYF	TGTGCCAGCAGTTATTCACCGCTGGTCCGGGGTTCAGATACGCAGTATTTT
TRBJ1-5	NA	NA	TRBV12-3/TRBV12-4	CASSFWSNGNQPQHF	TGTGCCAGCAGTTTTTGGTCCAACGGGAATCAGCCCCAGCATTTT
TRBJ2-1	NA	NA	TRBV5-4	CASSLIRDSYNEQFF	TGTGCCAGCAGCTTGATCAGGGATTCCTACAATGAGCAGTTCTTC
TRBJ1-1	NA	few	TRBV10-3	CAISQGRDDTEAFF	TGTGCCATCAGTCAGGGGCGGGACGACACTGAAGCTTTCTTT
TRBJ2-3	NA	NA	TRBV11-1	CASSLYRTHDTQYF	TGTGCCAGCAGCTTATATCGCACCCACGATACGCAGTATTTT
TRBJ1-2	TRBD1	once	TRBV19	CASRPDRDYGYTF	TGTGCCAGTAGGCCGGACAGGGACTATGGCTACACCTTC
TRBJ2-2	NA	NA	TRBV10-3	CAISEQGNTGELFF	TGTGCCATCAGTGAGCAGGGCAACACCGGGGAGCTGTTTTTT
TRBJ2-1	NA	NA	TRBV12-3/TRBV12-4	CASSPASSYNEQFF	TGTGCCAGCAGTCCAGCGAGCTCCTACAATGAGCAGTTCTTC
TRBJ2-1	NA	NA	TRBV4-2	CASSPTDRYEQFF	TGTGCCAGCAGCCCGACTGACCGCTATGAGCAGTTCTTC
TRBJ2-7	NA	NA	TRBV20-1	CSATRSGFSYEQYF	TGCAGTGCTACCCGGAGCGGGTTTTCCTACGAGCAGTACTTC
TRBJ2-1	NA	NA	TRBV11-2	CASSPHRLSNGDNEQFF	TGTGCCAGCAGCCCACACCGACTCTCTAATGGAGACAATGAGCAGTTCTTC
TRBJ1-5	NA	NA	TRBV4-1	CASSQDRREQPQHF	TGCGCCAGCAGCCAAGATCGGCGGGAGCAGCCCCAGCATTTT
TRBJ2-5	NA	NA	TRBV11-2	CASSLASGSQETQYF	TGTGCCAGCAGCTTAGCCTCAGGGTCCCAAGAGACCCAGTACTTC
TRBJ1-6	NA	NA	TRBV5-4	CASSWDNSPLHF	TGTGCCAGCAGCTGGGATAATTCACCCCTCCACTTT
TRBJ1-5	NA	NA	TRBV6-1	CALGDSYNQPQHF	TGTGCCCTGGGGGATTCTTATAATCAGCCCCAGCATTTT
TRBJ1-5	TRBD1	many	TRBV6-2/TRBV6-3	CASSPDRGYQPQHF	TGTGCCAGCAGCCCGGACAGGGGGTATCAGCCCCAGCATTTT
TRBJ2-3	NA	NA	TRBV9	CASSVDRGDTQYF	TGTGCCAGCAGCGTAGACCGGGGGGATACGCAGTATTTT
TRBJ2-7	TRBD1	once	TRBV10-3	CAISRDSAEQYF	TGTGCCATCAGCAGGGACAGTGCCGAGCAGTACTTC
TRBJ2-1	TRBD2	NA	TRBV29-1	CSGGWEGGNEQFF	TGCAGCGGAGGATGGGAGGGCGGGAATGAGCAGTTCTTC
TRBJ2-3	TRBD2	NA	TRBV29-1	CSVTGGSPPDTQYF	TGCAGCGTTACCGGGGGGTCGCCCCCAGATACGCAGTATTTT
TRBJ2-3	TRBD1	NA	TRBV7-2	CASSYEGTGSYTQYF	TGTGCCAGCAGCTACGAAGGGACAGGGTCATATACGCAGTATTTT
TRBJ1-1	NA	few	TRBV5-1	CASSQHGEMNTEAFF	TGCGCCAGCAGCCAGCACGGGGAAATGAACACTGAAGCTTTCTTT
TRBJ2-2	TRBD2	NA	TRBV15	CATLAGDTGELFF	TGTGCCACCTTAGCGGGAGACACCGGGGAGCTGTTTTTT